The rows below give T cell receptor beta chains drawn from one sample of a study of glioma-infiltrating T cells after dendritic cell vaccination. The method was immunoSEQ multiplex PCR; TCRdb's version includes in-frame clones alone and lacks a portion of them. The sample shows roughly 100,000 clones, nearly 90% of them seen only once. The input for sequencing was blood, taken after dendritic cell vaccination. These receptors came from a human donor with glioblastoma. Each CDR3 is given with its conserved first and last residue. The order of the fields is CDR3 protein, CDR3 DNA, D gene, V gene, J gene, CDR3 length. The D gene is left open where the match is weak.

CATSREVDTGELFF	TGTGCTACGTCGAGGGAGGTGGACACCGGGGAGCTGTTTTTT	.	TRBV7-9	TRBJ2-2	14
CASRPLAGEVGETQYF	TGTGCCAGCAGACCGCTAGCGGGAGAAGTAGGAGAGACCCAGTACTTC	TRBD2	TRBV27	TRBJ2-5	16
CASRDDLGQGASAEQFF	TGCGCCAGCAGAGACGACCTGGGGCAGGGGGCGTCGGCTGAGCAGTTCTTC	TRBD1	TRBV10-2	TRBJ2-1	17
CASSLTGTGPEKLFF	TGCGCCAGCAGCTTAACCGGGACAGGGCCGGAAAAACTGTTTTTT	TRBD1	TRBV5-1	TRBJ1-4	15
CAYSTGSGNTIYF	TGTGCCTATTCGACAGGATCTGGAAACACCATATATTTT	.	TRBV30	TRBJ1-3	13
CSVEGQGFDEQYF	TGCAGCGTTGAGGGTCAGGGGTTCGACGAGCAGTACTTC	.	TRBV29-1	TRBJ2-7	13
CASSLSPGRVAEAFF	TGTGCCAGCAGCTTAAGTCCCGGCAGGGTTGCTGAAGCTTTCTTT	.	TRBV7-3	TRBJ1-1	15
CASGSGGVVYNEQFF	TGCGCCAGCGGCAGTGGGGGGGTAGTCTACAATGAGCAGTTCTTC	TRBD2	TRBV10-2	TRBJ2-1	15
CASSELEGSEGYTF	TGTGCCAGCAGTGAATTGGAGGGATCGGAAGGCTACACCTTC	.	TRBV6-1	TRBJ1-2	14
CASGSGHYNEQFF	TGTGCCAGCGGCAGCGGGCACTACAATGAGCAGTTCTTC	.	TRBV2	TRBJ2-1	13
CASSGAAQETQYF	TGTGCCAGTAGTGGGGCAGCTCAAGAGACCCAGTACTTC	.	TRBV19	TRBJ2-5	13
CASSKGTAGELFF	TGTGCCAGCAGCAAAGGGACAGCTGGGGAGCTGTTTTTT	TRBD1	TRBV7-3	TRBJ2-2	13
CAISGGGTQSNQPQHF	TGTGCCATCAGTGGCGGGGGGACACAGAGCAATCAGCCCCAGCATTTT	.	TRBV10-3	TRBJ1-5	16
CASSLDRDKQYF	TGTGCCAGCAGCTTGGACAGGGACAAGCAGTACTTC	TRBD1	TRBV2	TRBJ2-7	12
CASSSGSLREQYF	TGTGCCAGCAGTAGCGGGAGTCTACGCGAGCAGTACTTC	TRBD2	TRBV11-1	TRBJ2-7	13
CASSNGASGHLETQYF	TGTGCCAGCTCCAACGGGGCTAGCGGGCACCTGGAGACCCAGTACTTC	TRBD2	TRBV9	TRBJ2-5	16